Following are 9 T cell receptor beta chains from one sample sequenced in a study of T cells in Graves' hyperthyroidism and ophthalmopathy. Researchers took RNA transcripts and amplified the TCR beta CDR3 regions from them. An initial round of RT-PCR targeting the TCR CDR3 relied on the HTBI primer set. TCRdb reprocessed the multiplex PCR reads via MiXCR and lists one record per CDR3 protein. This sample has more than 500,000 distinct CDR3 sequences; just over 45% occur once, and the top ten carry 19%. Source material: peripheral blood or thyroid tissue (not recorded which). The receptors here all came from an adult woman with Graves' disease, either hyperthyroidism or ophthalmopathy (not recorded which).

This clonotype was seen many times. The chain uses TRBV20-1 and TRBJ1-1; D gene unclear. The germline V gene encodes CDR1 DFQATT and CDR2 SNEGSKA (reference sequence). This CDR3 is built from 13 residues. Trimming cost V 0 bases and J 5 bases, with 10 bases left between them. CDR3 DNA sequence: TGCAGTGCTAGAGATGGGCGTAGGACTGAAGCTTTCTTT. This translates into CSARDGRRTEAFF.

The rearrangement uses TRBV2 and TRBJ2-7; 12 nucleotides line up with TRBD2. The CDR3 runs 24 residues. V was pared by 6 bases and J by 7 bases, with 37 bases of the junction left unmatched. Germline lookup yields CDR1 SNHLY and CDR2 FYNNEI. The CDR3 is CASSVRPGTAGLAGLGGPYNEQYF. The CDR3 nucleotides read TGTGCCAGCAGCGTCCGGCCCGGGACAGCGGGACTAGCGGGTCTGGGCGGGCCGTACAATGAGCAGTACTTC.

The chain uses TRBV29-1 and TRBJ2-7, with D uncertain. Germline CDR1 is SQVTM and CDR2 is ANQGSEA. The length of the CDR3 is 12 residues. CDR3 amino acids: CRIRLGSYEQYF. The CDR3 region has the DNA TGCAGGATCCGTTTGGGATCCTACGAGCAGTACTTC.

The gene calls are TRBV5-1 and TRBJ1-1; no definite D call. Looked up from germline, CDR1 is SGHRS and CDR2 is YFSETQ. The CDR3 is 16 amino acids. The V gene lost 0 bases and the J gene lost 5 bases, with 17 bases spanning the gap. The CDR3: CASSLGSTGKGTEAFF. In DNA, the CDR3 is TGCGCCAGCAGCTTGGGTAGTACCGGTAAAGGAACTGAAGCTTTCTTT.

This clonotype appeared a few times. The CDR3 ends on some other residue instead of the conserved phenylalanine or tryptophan, so this is likely a read error. Because the CDR3's place on the DNA is in doubt, the DNA is left out and the CDR3 is given as listed by TCRdb. The chain joins TRBV19 to TRBJ1-1; TRBD1 reflects the table's D call only, with no check against the DNA. The CDR3 extends over 8 residues, inclusive of both ends. The V gene's germline CDR1 is LNHDA and CDR2 SQIVND (reference sequence). CDR3 residues: CASSINRG.

The chain combines TRBV7-9 with TRBJ2-7; 8 nucleotides agree with TRBD1. This CDR3 is 17 amino acids long. V shed 3 bases and J 0 bases; nucleotides not matched to a gene: 10. The germline V gene encodes CDR1 SEHNR and CDR2 FQNEAQ (reference sequence). The CDR3 DNA reads as TGTGCCAGCAGCTTTGAGGGGACAGGAATCCTCTCCTACGAGCAGTACTTC. Amino acid sequence: CASSFEGTGILSYEQYF.

This chain uses TRBV13 with TRBJ1-4; no reliable D call. Germline assignment: CDR1 PRHDT and CDR2 FYEKMQ (reference sequence). The V end was cut by 6 bases, the J end by 5 bases, with 16 bases between. The CDR3 consists of 15 residues. CDR3 in amino acids: CASSVAGGWNEKLFF. CDR3 nucleotides: TGTGCCAGCAGTGTAGCGGGAGGGTGGAATGAAAAACTGTTTTTT.

The chain links TRBV2 to TRBJ2-1, with D possibly being TRBD1 or TRBD2 (6 bases each). Germline CDR1 is SNHLY and CDR2 is FYNNEI. Deletions cut 7 bases from V and 3 bases from J, with 7 bases between. CDR3 length: 12 residues. The CDR3, as DNA: TGTGCCAGCAAGGGGGGCTACAATGAGCAGTTCTTC. Its translation is CASKGGYNEQFF.

This clonotype appeared many times. The V gene is TRBV20-1, the J gene TRBJ2-7; 11 bases fit TRBD1. Germline CDR1 DFQATT, CDR2 SNEGSKA (reference sequence). The trim removed 6 bases at V and 2 bases at J, leaving 3 bases unmatched. This CDR3 is built from 13 residues. DNA of the CDR3: TGCAGTGCCGGACAGGGGGCAACCTACGAGCAGTACTTC. Protein product: CSAGQGATYEQYF.